This T cell receptor (beta chain) appears in the sequencing data of a study of molecular identifiers for immune sequencing clone quantification. Study-level results: Naive cells had under 1% of molecules in clones above 20 RNA copies, effectors over 97%. Reportedly, one cell's Jurkat TCR RNA was detected within one million naive CD8 cells.

Listed TCR primers and previously described methods were used for bulk TCR libraries. Each CDR3 protein is one row after TCRdb ran MiXCR on the PCR reads. The data show tens of thousands of distinct CDR3 sequences, with roughly 36% seen just once and 3.8% held by the top ten. Germline V gene lookup returns CDR1 MNHEY and CDR2 SMNVEV (reference sequence). The CDR3 contains 14 residues. With 3 bases removed from V and 2 bases from J, the gap between germline ends came to 11 bases. When naive CD8 T cells were sorted, they were gated as CD8+CD4-CCR7+CD45RA+. On this clonotype itself: The antigen is not known.

The TCR sequence derives from a human donor in good health. Some libraries in this study had Jurkat cell RNA spiked in. V usage is TRBV27 and J usage is TRBJ2-7; D not certain. Sequencing input: naive CD8+ T cells from blood, with Jurkat cell RNA spiked in. Subset described: FACS-sorted CD8+CD4-CCR7+CD45RA+ naive T cells. For the CDR3, the DNA is TGTGCCAGCAGTTTGGCCGGAGAACCCTACGAGCAGTACTTC. This gives the protein CASSLAGEPYEQYF.